This T cell receptor (beta chain) was recovered during a study of shared T cell receptors in the human thymus. In germline, CDR1 is SQVTM, CDR2 ANQGSEA. With V trimmed by 3 bases and J by 2 bases, 7 bases remained unmatched. The CDR3 is made up of 14 amino acids. This table comes from immunoSEQ multiplex PCR, and its TCRdb copy is limited to in-frame clones, with some not included. Of hundreds of thousands of clones listed, around 93% were seen once; the top ten hold approximately 0.018%. Sequenced sample: thymocytes. The sequence derives from a human donor. The chain recombines TRBV29-1 with TRBJ2-7, with 7 bases lining up with TRBD2. The CDR3 DNA follows: TGCAGCGTTGACTGGCGGGAGAAGACCTACGAGCAGTACTTC. Amino acid sequence: CSVDWREKTYEQYF.